This T cell receptor (beta chain) was profiled in a study of blood T cell repertoires in COVID-19 (dated by TCRdb to 2018 to 2020). Looking at the study overall: Collaborator samples came from the United States, Italy and Spain and covered acute and convalescent phases of COVID-19. The prospective study material was composed of cDNA or gDNA derived from T cells, B-cell-depleted T cells, or PBMCs. Subjects who had been exposed to COVID-19, were actively infected with it, or had recovered from it provided the deeply sampled blood TCRbeta repertoires that made up the dataset. The repertoires were released in a freely available public database intended as a resource for research on the immune response to SARS-CoV-2. The samples were drawn from the first 160 participants of the ongoing ImmuneRACE study and from under 1,500 subjects provided by 6 global collaborators. Sample metadata almost always included a de-identified subject ID, COVID-19 status, age in years and sex. Where available, HLA class I and class II types were taken from metadata supplied by the sample provider and were not determined by assay-based typing. What the study reported, not specific to this receptor: Clinical and demographic metadata were provided uncurated, with the amount varying by source and participant.

Including cysteine and phenylalanine, the CDR3 has 15 amino acids. Of the read, only the CDR3 DNA is kept; its 45 bases are in frame from base 1. Comments on this clone: What this receptor recognizes is not known. No base qualities exist here, and no much larger clone lies one base off it.

Collaborating institutions collected whole blood in K2EDTA tubes following their own protocols. Collaborator samples were shipped for TCRbeta analysis as frozen whole blood, isolated PBMCs, or DNA extracted from either sample type. TCRbeta CDR3 regions were amplified from genomic DNA using the immunoSEQ Assay, a bias-controlled multiplex PCR. The original pipeline was this. Within the assay, amplification of reference gene primers was used to estimate how many nucleated cells each sample contained. Sequence reads were collapsed and filtered to measure the absolute abundance of every unique TCRbeta CDR3 rearrangement. For each sample, productive Simpson clonality was calculated as the square root of Simpson's diversity index across productive rearrangements. TCRdb took over this immuneACCESS table, retaining in-frame rearrangements with V and J assigned. Such tables are incomplete; in checked studies, under half of the missing clones stem from an unresolved V gene, and the remainder is unexplained. V and J calls plus clone size are reproduced from that table; the DNA served to infer D and trimming. The sample table records about 250,000 clones; about 83% of these occur just once. Of the sample, roughly 5% is held by the ten largest clones.

Specimen: peripheral blood. This clonotype was obtained from a human donor in a cohort sampled during active COVID-19. The rearrangement combines TRBV12-2 with TRBJ2-7; the table's D call of TRBD2 was not tested on the DNA. TRBV12-2 is a recognized pseudogene. Read as DNA, the sequence is TGTGCAAGTCGCTTACCAGGACTAGCGTGGTACGAGCAGTACTTC. Its protein product is CASRLPGLAWYEQYF.